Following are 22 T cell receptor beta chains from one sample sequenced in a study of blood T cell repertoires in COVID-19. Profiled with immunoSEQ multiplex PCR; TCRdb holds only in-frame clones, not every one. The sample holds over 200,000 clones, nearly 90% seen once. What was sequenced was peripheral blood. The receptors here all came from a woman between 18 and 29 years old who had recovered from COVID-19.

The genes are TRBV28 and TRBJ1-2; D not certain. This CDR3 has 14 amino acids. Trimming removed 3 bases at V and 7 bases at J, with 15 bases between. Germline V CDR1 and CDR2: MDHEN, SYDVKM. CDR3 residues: CASSFRSGGSGYTF. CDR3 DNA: TGTGCCAGCAGTTTTAGGTCCGGCGGGAGTGGCTACACCTTC.

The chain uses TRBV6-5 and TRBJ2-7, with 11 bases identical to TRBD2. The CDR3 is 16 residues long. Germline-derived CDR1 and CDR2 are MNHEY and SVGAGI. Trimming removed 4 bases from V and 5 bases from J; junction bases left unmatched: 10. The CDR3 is CASSFLAGGRLDEQYF. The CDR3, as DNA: TGTGCCAGCAGTTTTCTAGCGGGAGGCCGATTGGACGAGCAGTACTTC.

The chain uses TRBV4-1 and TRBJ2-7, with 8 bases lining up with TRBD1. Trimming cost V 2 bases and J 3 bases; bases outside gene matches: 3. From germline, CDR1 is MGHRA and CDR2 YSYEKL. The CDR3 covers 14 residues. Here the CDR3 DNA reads TGCGCCAGCAGCCAACCAGACAGGGGCTACGAGCAGTACTTC. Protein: CASSQPDRGYEQYF.

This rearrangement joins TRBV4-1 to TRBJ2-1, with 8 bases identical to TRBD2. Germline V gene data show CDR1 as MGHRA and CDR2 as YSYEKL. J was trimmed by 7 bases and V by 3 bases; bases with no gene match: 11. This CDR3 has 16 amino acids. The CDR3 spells CASSHQAGTRGNEQFF. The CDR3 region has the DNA TGCGCCAGCAGCCACCAAGCCGGGACTAGAGGGAATGAGCAGTTCTTC.

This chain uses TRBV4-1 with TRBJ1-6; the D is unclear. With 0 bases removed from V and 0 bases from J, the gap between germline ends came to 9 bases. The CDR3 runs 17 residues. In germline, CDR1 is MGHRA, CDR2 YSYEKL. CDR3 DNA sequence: TGCGCCAGCAGCCAAGATAGGCGGAGCTCCTATAATTCACCCCTCCACTTT. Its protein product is CASSQDRRSSYNSPLHF.

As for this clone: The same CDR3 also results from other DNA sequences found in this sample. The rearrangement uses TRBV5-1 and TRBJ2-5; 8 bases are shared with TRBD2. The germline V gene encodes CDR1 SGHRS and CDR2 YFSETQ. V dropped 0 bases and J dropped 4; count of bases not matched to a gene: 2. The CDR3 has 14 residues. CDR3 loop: CASSLGLAGETQYF. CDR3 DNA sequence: TGCGCCAGCAGCTTGGGTCTAGCGGGAGAGACCCAGTACTTC. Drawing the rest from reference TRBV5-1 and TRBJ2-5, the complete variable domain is KAGVTQTPRYLIKTRGQQVTLSCSPISGHRSVSWYQQTPGQGLQFLFEYFSETQRNKGNFPGRFSGRQFSNSRSEMNVSTLELGDSALYLCASSLGLAGETQYFGPGTRLLVL.

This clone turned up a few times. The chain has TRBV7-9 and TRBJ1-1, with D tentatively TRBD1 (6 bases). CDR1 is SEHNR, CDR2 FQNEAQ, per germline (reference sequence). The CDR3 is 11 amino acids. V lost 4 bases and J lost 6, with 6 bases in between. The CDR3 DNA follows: TGTGCCAGCAGCTCAGGGGCTGAAGCTTTCTTT. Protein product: CASSSGAEAFF.

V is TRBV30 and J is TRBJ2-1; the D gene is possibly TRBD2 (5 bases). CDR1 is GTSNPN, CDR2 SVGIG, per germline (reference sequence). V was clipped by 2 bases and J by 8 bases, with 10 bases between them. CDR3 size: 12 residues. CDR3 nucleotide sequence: TGTGCCTGGAGTCCGGGGTGGGATGAGCAGTTCTTC. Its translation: CAWSPGWDEQFF.

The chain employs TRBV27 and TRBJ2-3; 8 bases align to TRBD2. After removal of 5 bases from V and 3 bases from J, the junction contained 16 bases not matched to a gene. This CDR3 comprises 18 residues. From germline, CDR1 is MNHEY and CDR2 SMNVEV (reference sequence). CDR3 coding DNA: TGTGCCAGCAGTCAGACCGGGGGGGCAAGCGGGTTGACAGATACGCAGTATTTT. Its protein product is CASSQTGGASGLTDTQYF.

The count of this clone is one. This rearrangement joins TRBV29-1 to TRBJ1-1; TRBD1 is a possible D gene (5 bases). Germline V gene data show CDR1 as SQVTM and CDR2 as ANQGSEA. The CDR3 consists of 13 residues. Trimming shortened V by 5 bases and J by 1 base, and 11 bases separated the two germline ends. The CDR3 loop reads CSVRPRGNTEAFF. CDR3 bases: TGCAGCGTTCGTCCAAGGGGGAACACTGAAGCTTTCTTT.

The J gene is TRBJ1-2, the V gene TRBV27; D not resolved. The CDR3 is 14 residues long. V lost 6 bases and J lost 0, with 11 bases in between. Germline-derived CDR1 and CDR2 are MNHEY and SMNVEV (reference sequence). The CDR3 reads CASRPDGSNYGYTF. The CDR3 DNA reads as TGTGCCAGCAGACCTGACGGGTCTAACTATGGCTACACCTTC.

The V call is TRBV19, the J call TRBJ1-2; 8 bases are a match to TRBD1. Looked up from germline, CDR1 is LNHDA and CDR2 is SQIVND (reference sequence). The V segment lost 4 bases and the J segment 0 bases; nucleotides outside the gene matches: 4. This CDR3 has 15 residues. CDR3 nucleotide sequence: TGTGCCAGTAGTACCGGACAGGGTTCTAACTATGGCTACACCTTC. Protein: CASSTGQGSNYGYTF.

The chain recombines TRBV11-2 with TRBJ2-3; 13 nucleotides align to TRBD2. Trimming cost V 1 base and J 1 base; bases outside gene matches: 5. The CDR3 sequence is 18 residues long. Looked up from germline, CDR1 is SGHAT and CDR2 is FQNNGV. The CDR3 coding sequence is TGTGCCAGCAGCTTAGGGACTAGCGGGAGTTGGGGCACAGATACGCAGTATTTT. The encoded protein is CASSLGTSGSWGTDTQYF.

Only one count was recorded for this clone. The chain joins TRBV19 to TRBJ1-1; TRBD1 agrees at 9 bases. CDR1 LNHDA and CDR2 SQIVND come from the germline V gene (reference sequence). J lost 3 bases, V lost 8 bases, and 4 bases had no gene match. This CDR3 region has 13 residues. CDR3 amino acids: CASRRDRDTEAFF. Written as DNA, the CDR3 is TGTGCCAGTCGCCGGGACAGGGACACTGAAGCTTTCTTT.

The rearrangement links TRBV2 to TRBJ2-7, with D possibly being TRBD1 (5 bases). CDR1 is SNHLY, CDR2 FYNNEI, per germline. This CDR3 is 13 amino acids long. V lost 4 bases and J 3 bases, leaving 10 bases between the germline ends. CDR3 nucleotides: TGTGCCAGCAGTGTCCCAGGGAACTACGAGCAGTACTTC. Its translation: CASSVPGNYEQYF.

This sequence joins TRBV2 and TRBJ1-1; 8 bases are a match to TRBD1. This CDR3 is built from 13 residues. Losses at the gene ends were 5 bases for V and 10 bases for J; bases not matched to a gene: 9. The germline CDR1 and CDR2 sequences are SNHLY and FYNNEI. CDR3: CASSKDRVIAAFF. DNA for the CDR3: TGTGCCAGCAGTAAGGACAGGGTGATAGCAGCTTTCTTT.

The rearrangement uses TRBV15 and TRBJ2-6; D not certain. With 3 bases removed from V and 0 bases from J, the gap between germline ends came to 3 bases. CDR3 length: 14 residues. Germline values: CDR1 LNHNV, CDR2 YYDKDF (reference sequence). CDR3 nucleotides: TGTGCCACCAGCAGGAGCTCTGGGGCCAACGTCCTGACTTTC. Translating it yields CATSRSSGANVLTF.

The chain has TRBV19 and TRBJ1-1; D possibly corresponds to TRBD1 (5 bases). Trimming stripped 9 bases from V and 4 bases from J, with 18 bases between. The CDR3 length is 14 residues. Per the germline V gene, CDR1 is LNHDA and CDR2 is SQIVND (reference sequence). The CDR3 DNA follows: TGTGCCAGCTCCAGGGAAGAGGCGACCACTGAAGCTTTCTTT. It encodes CASSREEATTEAFF.

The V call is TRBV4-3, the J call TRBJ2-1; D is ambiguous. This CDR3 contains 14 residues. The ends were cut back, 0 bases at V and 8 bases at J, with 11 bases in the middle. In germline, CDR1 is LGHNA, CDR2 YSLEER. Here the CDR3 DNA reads TGCGCCAGCAGCCAAGAGATTAGTTTCTATGAGCAGTTCTTC. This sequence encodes CASSQEISFYEQFF.

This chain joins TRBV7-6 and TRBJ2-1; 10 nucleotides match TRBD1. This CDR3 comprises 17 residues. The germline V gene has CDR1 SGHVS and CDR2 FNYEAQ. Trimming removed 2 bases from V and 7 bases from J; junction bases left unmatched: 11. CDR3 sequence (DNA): TGTGCCAGCAGCTTAAAGGCCCGGGACAGGGGACCAAATGAGCAGTTCTTC. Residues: CASSLKARDRGPNEQFF.

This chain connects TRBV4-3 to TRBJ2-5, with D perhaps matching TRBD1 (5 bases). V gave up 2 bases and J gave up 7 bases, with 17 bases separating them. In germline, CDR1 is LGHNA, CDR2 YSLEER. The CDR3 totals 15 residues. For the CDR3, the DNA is TGCGCCAGCAGCCAAAGTTCCGCAGGGTCGTGGACCCAGTACTTC. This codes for CASSQSSAGSWTQYF.

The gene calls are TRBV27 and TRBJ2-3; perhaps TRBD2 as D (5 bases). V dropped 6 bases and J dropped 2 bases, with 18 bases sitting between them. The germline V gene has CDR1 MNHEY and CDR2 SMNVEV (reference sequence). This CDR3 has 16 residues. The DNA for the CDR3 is TGTGCCAGCAGAAAACGGCTAGCTCCCAACACAGATACGCAGTATTTT. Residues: CASRKRLAPNTDTQYF.